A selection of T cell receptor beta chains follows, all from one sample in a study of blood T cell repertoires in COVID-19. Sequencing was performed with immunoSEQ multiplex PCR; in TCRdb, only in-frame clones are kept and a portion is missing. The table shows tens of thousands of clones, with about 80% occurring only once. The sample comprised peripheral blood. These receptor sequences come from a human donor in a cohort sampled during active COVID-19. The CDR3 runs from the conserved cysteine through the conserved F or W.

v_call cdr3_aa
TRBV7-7 CASSKKGLLTGELFF
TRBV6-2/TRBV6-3 CASSYSGGNTEAFF
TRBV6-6 CATRGERGTSTDTQYF
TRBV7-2 CASSLGGQGAREQYF
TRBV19 CASSLGQGYMVGYTF
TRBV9 CASSGGVAGPGEQYF
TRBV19 CASSIRGGGTGNTIYF
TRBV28 CASYPGGVNTNYGYTF
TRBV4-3 CASSQERHSSGNTIYF
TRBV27 CASSRQGAPAEAFF